The clone carrying this TCR beta chain was counted only a few times. Trimming took 4 bases from V and 6 from J; bases not matched to a gene: 7. The germline CDR1 and CDR2 sequences are SGHRS and YFSETQ. CDR3 size: 14 residues. These data belong to a study of cytomegalovirus exposure and HLA in healthy donors. The PCR employed 60 Vbeta primers together with 13 Jbeta primers. The table came from immunoSEQ multiplex PCR; TCRdb's copy has only in-frame clones and leaves some out. Of 100,000 to 150,000 clones in the sample, around four fifths were seen once. The chain links TRBV5-1 to TRBJ2-5, with 9 bases fitting TRBD1. The origin of this receptor is a middle-aged woman in good health and CMV-seropositive. The sample consisted of PBMCs. The CDR3 loop is CASSHGTGRQTQYF. CDR3 bases: TGCGCCAGCAGCCACGGGACAGGGAGACAGACCCAGTACTTC.